The 5 T cell receptor beta chains given below trace back to one sample, sequenced in a study of shared clonotypes between healthy human individuals. Sequencing was performed with immunoSEQ multiplex PCR; in TCRdb, only in-frame clones are kept and a portion is missing. The sample includes roughly 700,000 clones, around two thirds of them seen just once. Material for sequencing was memory CD4+ T cells sorted from blood. Stated subset: CD45RA-negative fraction. The receptors derive from a young woman in good health.

The CDR3 sequence: CASSFRTSGPYNEQFF. DNA for the CDR3: TGTGCCAGCAGCTTTAGGACTAGCGGTCCCTACAATGAGCAGTTCTTC. The chain employs TRBV7-3 and TRBJ2-1; 10 nucleotides line up with TRBD2. From germline, CDR1 is SGHTA and CDR2 FQGTGA. The V segment lost 3 bases and the J segment 2 bases; nucleotides outside the gene matches: 4. The CDR3 covers 16 residues.

This clone was recorded only once. This chain joins TRBV9 and TRBJ2-1; D uncertain. The CDR3 runs 16 residues. Between the trimmed V and J ends, which lost 4 bases and 0 bases, there was a span of 14 bases. The germline gives CDR1 SGDLS, CDR2 YYNGEE. The CDR3: CASSPLGGTSYNEQFF. In nucleotides, the CDR3 is TGTGCCAGCAGCCCGCTGGGCGGAACCTCCTACAATGAGCAGTTCTTC.

The V call is TRBV5-6, the J call TRBJ1-3; D is undetermined. Germline V lookup: CDR1 SGHDT, CDR2 YYEEEE. Trimming shortened V by 3 bases and J by 4 bases, and 11 bases separated the two germline ends. This CDR3 is 14 amino acids long. The CDR3 nucleotides read TGTGCCAGCAGCTCGTGGGTCTCGGGAAACACCATATATTTT. Amino acid sequence: CASSSWVSGNTIYF.

This chain links TRBV5-1 with TRBJ1-1; D unresolved. The CDR3 is 14 amino acids. V lost 0 bases and J 1 base, leaving 7 bases between the germline ends. CDR1 and CDR2 (germline): SGHRS, YFSETQ. The CDR3 sequence: CASSLETENTEAFF. The CDR3 nucleotides are TGCGCCAGCAGCTTGGAAACAGAGAACACTGAAGCTTTCTTT.

The CDR3 reads CASSGTGGTGVPSEQYF. Written as DNA, the CDR3 is TGCGCCAGCAGTGGCACTGGCGGGACGGGGGTTCCATCCGAGCAGTACTTC. The rearrangement joins TRBV5-1 to TRBJ2-7; possibly TRBD2 for D (6 bases). CDR3 size: 17 residues. Germline lookup yields CDR1 SGHRS and CDR2 YFSETQ. Trimming left V 5 bases short and J 6 bases short, with 27 bases between.